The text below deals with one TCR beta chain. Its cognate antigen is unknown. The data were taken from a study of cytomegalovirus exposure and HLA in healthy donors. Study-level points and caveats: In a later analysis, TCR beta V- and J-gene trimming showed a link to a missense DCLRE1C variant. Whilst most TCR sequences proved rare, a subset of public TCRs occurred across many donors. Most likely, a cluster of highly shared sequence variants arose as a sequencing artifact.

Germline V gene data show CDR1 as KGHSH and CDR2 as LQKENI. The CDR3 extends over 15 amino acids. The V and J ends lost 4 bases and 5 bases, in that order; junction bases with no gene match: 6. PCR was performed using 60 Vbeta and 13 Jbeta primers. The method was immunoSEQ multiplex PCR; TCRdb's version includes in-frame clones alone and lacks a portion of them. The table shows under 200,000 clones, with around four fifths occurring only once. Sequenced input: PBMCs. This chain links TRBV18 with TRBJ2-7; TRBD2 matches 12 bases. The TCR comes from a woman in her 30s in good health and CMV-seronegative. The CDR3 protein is CASSLTSGGIDEQYF. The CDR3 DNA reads TGTGCCAGCTCACTAACTAGCGGGGGGATCGACGAGCAGTACTTC. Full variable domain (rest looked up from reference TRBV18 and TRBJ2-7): NAGVMQNPRHLVRRRGQEARLRCSPMKGHSHVYWYRQLPEEGLKFMVYLQKENIIDESGMPKERFSAEFPKEGPSILRIQQVVRGDSAAYFCASSLTSGGIDEQYFGPGTRLTVT.